Below, one T cell receptor (beta chain) is given with its context. Its antigen remains unknown. The PCR contained 60 Vbeta and 13 Jbeta primers. Profiled with immunoSEQ multiplex PCR; TCRdb holds only in-frame clones, not every one. The table lists approximately 150,000 clones, about four fifths of them singletons. The data were taken from a study of cytomegalovirus exposure and HLA in healthy donors. Points from the study as a whole: When the data were analyzed later, several of the most significant clusters appeared to be linked to common viral pathogens.

The germline V and J ends were trimmed by 0 bases and 3 bases, with 15 bases remaining between them. The CDR3 spans 16 residues. CDR1 and CDR2 from the germline V gene are MNHNY and SVGAGI (reference sequence). The sequence came from a woman between 25 and 40 years old in good health and CMV-seropositive. The gene calls are TRBV6-6 and TRBJ2-7; D uncertain. Sequencing was performed on PBMCs. CDR3 bases: TGTGCCAGCAGTTACTCGGCAGGCCCGTGGAACTACGAGCAGTACTTC. Translation: CASSYSAGPWNYEQYF.